This is a list of T cell receptor beta chains from one sample in a study of CDR3 diversity in severe acne. TCRdb re-called the PCR reads through MiXCR, storing one row per CDR3 protein. The top ten clones hold approximately 10% of a sample with roughly 79,000 distinct CDR3 sequences, about half of them seen once. What was sequenced was blood. Receptor source: a male donor with severe acne vulgaris. Each CDR3 is given with its conserved first and last residue. A D gene is named only where the DNA matches it firmly. Size values are once, few and many counts, or a class for expanded clones, and some rows have none.

>TRBJ1-2|TRBV11-2|NA|TRBD1
CASSPWDRGNYDGYTF
TGTGCCAGCAGTCCATGGGACAGGGGAAATTACGATGGCTACACCTTC
>TRBJ1-5|TRBV9|NA|NA
CASSPHQGSNQPQHF
TGTGCCAGCAGCCCCCATCAGGGTAGCAATCAGCCCCAGCATTTT
>TRBJ2-1|TRBV5-5|few|NA
CASSFWVAGLLSPSSYNEQFF
TGTGCCAGCAGCTTCTGGGTGGCCGGACTACTAAGCCCTAGCTCCTACAATGAGCAGTTCTTC
>TRBJ2-7|TRBV11-2|many|TRBD2
CASSPLRRDRGTSGRYEQYF
TGTGCCAGCAGCCCACTCCGGAGGGACAGGGGGACTAGCGGGAGGTACGAGCAGTACTTC
>TRBJ1-5|TRBV10-3|NA|NA
CASSPDSTAQHF
TGTGCCAGCAGTCCTGACAGTACAGCCCAGCATTTT
>TRBJ1-2|TRBV7-9|once|TRBD1
CASSLQGARGYTF
TGTGCCAGCAGCTTACAGGGGGCGAGGGGCTACACCTTC
>TRBJ2-5|TRBV7-2|NA|TRBD1
CASSLDRGAELYF
TGTGCCAGCAGCTTAGACAGGGGCGCCGAGCTGTACTTC
>TRBJ2-1|TRBV24-1|NA|TRBD2
CATGTSGTYNEQFF
TGTGCCACCGGTACTAGCGGGACTTACAATGAGCAGTTCTTC
>TRBJ1-2|TRBV27|NA|NA
CASSPDPRYGYTF
TGTGCCAGCAGTCCCGATCCGAGGTATGGCTACACCTTC
>TRBJ2-1|TRBV4-1|NA|TRBD2
CASSQRRLAGGGEQFF
TGCGCCAGCAGCCAGAGGAGACTAGCGGGAGGGGGTGAGCAGTTCTTC
>TRBJ2-7|TRBV7-3|NA|TRBD1
CASSISGTASYEQYF
TGTGCCAGCAGCATTTCCGGGACAGCATCCTACGAGCAGTACTTC
>TRBJ2-1|TRBV7-8|NA|TRBD1
CASSSRQGAGEQFF
TGTGCCAGCAGCAGTCGACAGGGGGCAGGTGAGCAGTTCTTC
>TRBJ2-7|TRBV20-1|NA|TRBD2
CSARWGLAGGKGYEQYF
TGCAGTGCTAGATGGGGACTAGCGGGAGGAAAGGGATACGAGCAGTACTTC